This T cell receptor beta chain was captured by sequencing in a study of blood T cell repertoires in COVID-19 (TCRdb year 2020). At the level of the whole study: Collaborator samples came from the United States, Italy and Spain and covered acute and convalescent phases of COVID-19. The repertoires were released in a freely available public database meant as a resource for research on the immune response to SARS-CoV-2. The material from the prospective study consisted of cDNA or gDNA derived from T cells, B-cell-depleted T cells, or PBMCs. Samples came from the ongoing ImmuneRACE study (first 160 participants) plus 1,254 subjects from 6 global collaborators. Nearly every sample came with metadata listing a de-identified subject ID, COVID-19 status, age in years and sex. The dataset comprised deeply sampled blood TCRbeta repertoires from subjects exposed to, actively infected with, or recovered from COVID-19. HLA class I and class II types, where available, came from metadata supplied by the sample provider rather than from assay-based typing.

TCRbeta CDR3 regions were amplified from genomic DNA by means of the immunoSEQ Assay, a bias-controlled multiplex PCR. The authors' analysis ran thus. Nucleated cell counts per sample were estimated from amplification of reference gene primers within the assay. Sequence reads were collapsed and filtered to measure the absolute abundance of every unique TCRbeta CDR3 rearrangement. For each sample, productive Simpson clonality was calculated by taking the square root of Simpson's diversity index across productive rearrangements. This immuneACCESS table, as held by TCRdb, lists in-frame sequences with V and J called but not all clones. Of the missing ones, under half trace to an unresolved V gene in checked studies; the others have no known cause. Clone size and V and J calls were adopted from that table, with D and trimming inferred from the DNA. The sample profile shows about 140,000 clones; about 90% of them were found once. The ten largest make up 1.5% to 2% of the sample.

After removal of 2 bases from V and 6 bases from J, the junction retains 6 bases not matched to a gene. Reading from cysteine to phenylalanine, the CDR3 counts 14 amino acids. Only the CDR3 region is kept as DNA, spanning 42 bases read in frame from base 1. From the germline V gene (reference sequence), CDR1 is PRHDT and CDR2 is FYEKMQ. The collaborating institutions used their own protocols to collect whole blood in K2EDTA tubes. For TCRbeta analysis, collaborators shipped samples in one of three forms: frozen whole blood, isolated PBMCs, or DNA extracted from either of those sample types. Findings and caveats that apply to the study as a whole: The quantity of clinical and demographic metadata differed by source and by participant and was supplied without curation.

Notes on this clone: It has no known antigen specificity. No base-level quality is on record; no much larger clone is a single base apart.

The clonotype was recovered from a woman between 50 and 59 years old with acute or convalescent COVID-19. Sequencing was performed on peripheral blood. The rearrangement joined TRBV13 to TRBJ2-7, with 8 junctional bases fitting TRBD2. The CDR3 reads CASSLIGGASEQYF. The DNA sequence is given as TGTGCCAGCAGCTTAATCGGGGGGGCTTCCGAGCAGTACTTC.